The 21 T cell receptor beta chains in this list originate from one sample, sequenced in a study of blood T cell repertoires in COVID-19. Repertoires were generated with immunoSEQ multiplex PCR, while TCRdb's copy carries only in-frame clones and drops some. The sample contains about 220,000 clones, 82% of which appear only once. Sequencing was performed on peripheral blood. These receptors were taken from a woman in her seventies with COVID-19, enrolled during active disease.

The V gene is TRBV5-1, the J gene TRBJ2-2; D is possibly TRBD1 (5 bases). CDR3 length: 15 amino acids. Germline lookup yields CDR1 SGHRS and CDR2 YFSETQ. V shed 4 bases and J shed 2 bases, with 12 bases lying between them. CDR3 sequence (DNA): TGCGCCAGCAGCCAAACAGGCGACAACACCGGGGAGCTGTTTTTT. It codes for CASSQTGDNTGELFF.

Details on this clone: The same CDR3 arises from other DNA sequences in this sample as well. In DNA form, the CDR3 reads TGTGCCTGGAGTCCGACGCGGGAAGCTTTCTTT. Translated, it gives CAWSPTREAFF. The V gene is TRBV30, the J gene TRBJ1-1; unclear D gene. The CDR3 length is 11 residues. Germline V CDR1 and CDR2: GTSNPN, SVGIG (reference sequence). Trimming took 2 bases from V and 8 from J, leaving 9 bases between them.

The chain combines TRBV27 with TRBJ2-3; TRBD2 matches at 13 bases. The trim removed 6 bases at V and 6 bases at J, leaving 15 bases unmatched. The CDR3 runs to 18 residues. Germline assignment: CDR1 MNHEY and CDR2 SMNVEV (reference sequence). The CDR3 nucleotides are TGTGCCAGCAGGGACCCGACTAGCGGGAGGCCCGGGTGGGATACGCAGTATTTT. It translates to CASRDPTSGRPGWDTQYF.

The chain carries TRBV5-6 and TRBJ2-2; 7 bases are shared with TRBD1. J gave up 0 bases and V 4 bases, and 6 bases lay outside the gene matches. This CDR3 has 16 amino acids. Germline-derived CDR1 and CDR2 are SGHDT and YYEEEE. This chain's CDR3 is CASSPLGGANTGELFF. The DNA of the CDR3 is TGTGCCAGCAGCCCCCTAGGGGGCGCGAACACCGGGGAGCTGTTTTTT.

The rearrangement uses TRBV7-2 and TRBJ1-1; D gene uncertain. The CDR3 loop spans 13 amino acids. V was pared by 3 bases and J by 6 bases, with 11 bases between. Per the germline V gene, CDR1 is SGHTA and CDR2 is FQGNSA. CDR3 sequence reads: CASSFRGVAEAFF. The CDR3 DNA sequence: TGTGCCAGCAGCTTTCGGGGAGTCGCTGAAGCTTTCTTT.

The chain recombines TRBV29-1 with TRBJ2-7; the D is unclear. Germline CDR1 SQVTM, CDR2 ANQGSEA. V lost 4 bases and J 0 bases, leaving 16 bases between the germline ends. The length of the CDR3 is 15 residues. As DNA, the CDR3 is TGCAGCGTTGTTGGCCGAACCAGTCCCTCCTACGAGCAGTACTTC. This codes for CSVVGRTSPSYEQYF.

This clone occurred a few times. The rearrangement joins TRBV4-3 to TRBJ2-5; tentative D call: TRBD2 (5 bases). The CDR3 totals 14 residues. The ends were cut back, 8 bases at V and 2 bases at J, with 15 bases in the middle. Looked up from germline, CDR1 is LGHNA and CDR2 is YSLEER. In nucleotides, the CDR3 is TGCGCCAGCCGACCCCTAGCAGAACAAGAGACCCAGTACTTC. Amino acids: CASRPLAEQETQYF.

Only a few counts were recorded for this clone. The chain combines TRBV6-6 with TRBJ2-2; possibly TRBD1 for D (5 bases). V was pared by 8 bases and J by 5 bases, with 18 bases between. CDR1 and CDR2 (germline): MNHNY, SVGAGI (reference sequence). CDR3 length: 15 amino acids. The CDR3 spells CASGERLQETGELFF. CDR3 sequence (DNA): TGTGCCAGCGGAGAACGATTACAGGAGACCGGGGAGCTGTTTTTT.

The CDR3 DNA sequence: TGTGCCAGCAGTTTATTGCCGGGACAGGGAGAGACCCAGTACTTC. Translation: CASSLLPGQGETQYF. The chain links TRBV27 to TRBJ2-5; 9 bases are a match to TRBD1. V lost 1 base to trimming and J lost 4 bases; unmatched junction nucleotides: 4. The CDR3 has 15 amino acids. CDR1 is MNHEY, CDR2 SMNVEV, per germline (reference sequence).

This chain joins TRBV2 and TRBJ2-7, with TRBD1 identical over 8 bases. Germline V gene lookup returns CDR1 SNHLY and CDR2 FYNNEI. After removal of 5 bases from V and 3 bases from J, the junction contained 6 bases not matched to a gene. The CDR3 consists of 14 residues. The CDR3 DNA follows: TGTGCCAGCAGTACCCAGGGGGCTATCTACGAGCAGTACTTC. Its translation: CASSTQGAIYEQYF.

The CDR3 is CAISGYAGVAGELFF. CDR3 in DNA: TGTGCCATCAGTGGTTATGCGGGAGTAGCCGGGGAGCTGTTTTTT. The genes are TRBV10-3 and TRBJ2-2; 7 bases align to TRBD2. After removal of 4 bases from V and 6 bases from J, the junction contained 8 bases not matched to a gene. This CDR3 region has 15 residues. From germline, CDR1 is ENHRY and CDR2 SYGVKD.

This sequence joins TRBV5-1 and TRBJ1-4, with D perhaps TRBD1 (6 bases). This CDR3 has 16 amino acids. V was pared by 1 base and J by 7 bases, with 17 bases between. Looked up from germline, CDR1 is SGHRS and CDR2 is YFSETQ. CDR3 protein: CASSLNPAGEGEKLFF. In DNA form, the CDR3 reads TGCGCCAGCAGCTTGAACCCCGCAGGGGAGGGTGAAAAACTGTTTTTT.

The J gene is TRBJ2-1, the V gene TRBV25-1; D uncertain. Trimming shortened V by 0 bases and J by 3 bases, and 15 bases separated the two germline ends. The CDR3 loop spans 17 amino acids. Looked up from germline, CDR1 is MGHDK and CDR2 is SYGVNS. The CDR3 here is CASSEYHARSSYNEQFF. Here the CDR3 DNA reads TGTGCCAGCAGTGAATACCATGCCCGTTCGAGCTACAATGAGCAGTTCTTC.

The chain uses TRBV7-9 and TRBJ2-3, with 11 bases identical to TRBD2. Germline CDR1 SEHNR, CDR2 FQNEAQ (reference sequence). The CDR3 has 14 amino acids. V lost 5 bases, J lost 5 bases, and 3 bases stayed unmatched. The CDR3 protein is CASSGSGRGDTQYF. The CDR3 DNA is TGTGCCAGCAGCGGTAGCGGGAGGGGAGATACGCAGTATTTT.

The table lists this clone with a count of one. The chain links TRBV28 to TRBJ1-1; no reliable D call. V lost 7 bases to trimming and J lost 9 bases, with 15 bases between them. This CDR3 region has 12 residues. CDR1 is MDHEN, CDR2 SYDVKM, per germline. As DNA, the CDR3 is TGTGCCAGCATCAGTTTAACATGGCAAGCTTTCTTT. Amino acids: CASISLTWQAFF.

This clone was detected only once. This chain connects TRBV18 to TRBJ1-1; TRBD1 matches at 8 bases. V shed 3 bases, J shed 2 bases, and the junction held 8 bases outside the gene matches. The CDR3 runs to 16 residues. Germline CDR1 and CDR2: KGHSH and LQKENI. The CDR3 nucleotides read TGTGCCAGCTCACCCGTTCCGACAGGGGCTAACACTGAAGCTTTCTTT. This encodes CASSPVPTGANTEAFF. The complete variable domain, with remaining parts taken from reference TRBV18 and TRBJ1-1, reads NAGVMQNPRHLVRRRGQEARLRCSPMKGHSHVYWYRQLPEEGLKFMVYLQKENIIDESGMPKERFSAEFPKEGPSILRIQQVVRGDSAAYFCASSPVPTGANTEAFFGQGTRLTVV.

The CDR3 loop reads CASSPRQDYEQYF. In DNA, the CDR3 is TGTGCCAGCTCACCCCGACAGGACTACGAGCAGTACTTC. The V call is TRBV18, the J call TRBJ2-7; D is possibly TRBD1 (6 bases). Germline lookup yields CDR1 KGHSH and CDR2 LQKENI. CDR3 length: 13 residues. Deletions cut 3 bases from V and 3 bases from J, with 9 bases between. Drawing the rest from reference TRBV18 and TRBJ2-7, the complete variable domain is NAGVMQNPRHLVRRRGQEARLRCSPMKGHSHVYWYRQLPEEGLKFMVYLQKENIIDESGMPKERFSAEFPKEGPSILRIQQVVRGDSAAYFCASSPRQDYEQYFGPGTRLTVT.

This clone was seen a few times. This chain uses TRBV28 with TRBJ2-7, with a weak D call TRBD2 (5 bases). Trimming took 10 bases from V and 2 from J, leaving 12 bases between them. The CDR3 is 12 residues long. In germline, CDR1 is MDHEN, CDR2 SYDVKM. CDR3 region: CATLEATYEQYF. Here the CDR3 DNA reads TGTGCCACCCTGGAGGCGACCTACGAGCAGTACTTC. Filled out from reference TRBV28 and TRBJ2-7, the complete variable domain reads DVKVTQSSRYLVKRTGEKVFLECVQDMDHENMFWYRQDPGLGLRLIYFSYDVKMKEKGDIPEGYSVSREKKERFSLILESASTNQTSMYLCATLEATYEQYFGPGTRLTVT.

The chain carries TRBV27 and TRBJ2-1; TRBD2 matches 10 bases. This CDR3 region has 18 residues. The germline CDR1 and CDR2 sequences are MNHEY and SMNVEV (reference sequence). The J segment lost 3 bases and the V segment lost 2 bases, leaving 10 bases of the junction unmatched. The CDR3 region has the DNA TGTGCCAGCAGTTTAAGGCCTCCGGGACTAGCGAGCTACAATGAGCAGTTCTTC. Translated, it gives CASSLRPPGLASYNEQFF.

The gene calls are TRBV5-1 and TRBJ2-1; 9 bases agree with TRBD2. Germline assignment: CDR1 SGHRS and CDR2 YFSETQ. Trimming cost V 2 bases and J 8 bases; bases outside gene matches: 8. The CDR3 runs 15 residues. CDR3 sequence reads: CASSFQLAGFDEQFF. For the CDR3, the DNA is TGCGCCAGCAGCTTTCAACTAGCGGGCTTCGATGAGCAGTTCTTC.

In its sample, this clone was seen a few times. The chain uses TRBV19 and TRBJ2-2, with 7 bases fitting TRBD1. CDR1 LNHDA and CDR2 SQIVND come from the germline V gene (reference sequence). The CDR3 runs to 16 residues. Trimming cost V 6 bases and J 1 base; bases outside gene matches: 8. In nucleotides, the CDR3 is TGTGCCAGTAGCCGAATGACAGGGCTGAACACCGGGGAGCTGTTTTTT. The encoded protein is CASSRMTGLNTGELFF.